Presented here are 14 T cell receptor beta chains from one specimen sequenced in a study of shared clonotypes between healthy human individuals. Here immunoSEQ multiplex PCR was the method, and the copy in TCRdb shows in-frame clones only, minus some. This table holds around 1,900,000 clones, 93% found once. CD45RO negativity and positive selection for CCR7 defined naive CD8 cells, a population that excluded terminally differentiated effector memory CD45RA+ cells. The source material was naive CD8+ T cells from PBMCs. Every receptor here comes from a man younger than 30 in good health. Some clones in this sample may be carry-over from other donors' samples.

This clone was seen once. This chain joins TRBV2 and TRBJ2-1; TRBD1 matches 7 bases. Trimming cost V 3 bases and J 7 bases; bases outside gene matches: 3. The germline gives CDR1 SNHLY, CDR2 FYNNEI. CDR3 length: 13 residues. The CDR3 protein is CASSDYRGNEQFF. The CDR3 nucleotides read TGTGCCAGCAGTGATTACAGGGGTAATGAGCAGTTCTTC. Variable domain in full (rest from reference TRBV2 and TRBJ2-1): EPEVTQTPSHQVTQMGQEVILRCVPISNHLYFYWYRQILGQKVEFLVSFYNNEISEKSEIFDDQFSVERPDGSNFTLKIRSTKLEDSAMYFCASSDYRGNEQFFGPGTRLTVL.

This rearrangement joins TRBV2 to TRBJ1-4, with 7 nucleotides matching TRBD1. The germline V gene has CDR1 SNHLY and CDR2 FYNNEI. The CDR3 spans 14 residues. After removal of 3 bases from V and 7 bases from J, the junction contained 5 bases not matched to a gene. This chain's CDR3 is CASSEPGGGEKLFF. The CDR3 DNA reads TGTGCCAGCAGTGAGCCAGGGGGAGGTGAAAAACTGTTTTTT.

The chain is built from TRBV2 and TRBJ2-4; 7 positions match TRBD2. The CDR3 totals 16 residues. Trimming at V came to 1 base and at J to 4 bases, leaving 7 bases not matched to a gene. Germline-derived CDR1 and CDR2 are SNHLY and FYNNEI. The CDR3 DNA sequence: TGTGCCAGCAGTGAAGGGCCCCTAGCGGTAAAAAACATTCAGTACTTC. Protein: CASSEGPLAVKNIQYF.

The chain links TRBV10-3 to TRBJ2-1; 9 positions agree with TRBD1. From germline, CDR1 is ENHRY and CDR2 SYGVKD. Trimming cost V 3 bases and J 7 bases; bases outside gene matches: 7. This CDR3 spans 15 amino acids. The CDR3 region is CAISEWGQGGNEQFF. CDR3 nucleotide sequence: TGTGCCATCAGTGAATGGGGACAGGGAGGGAATGAGCAGTTCTTC.

In nucleotides, the CDR3 is TGTGCCAGCAGTTCATTCACTGAAGCTTTCTTT. This gives the protein CASSSFTEAFF. This chain joins TRBV28 and TRBJ1-1; D call uncertain. The germline gives CDR1 MDHEN, CDR2 SYDVKM. Between the trimmed V and J ends, which lost 4 bases and 4 bases, there was a span of 4 bases. The CDR3 has 11 residues.

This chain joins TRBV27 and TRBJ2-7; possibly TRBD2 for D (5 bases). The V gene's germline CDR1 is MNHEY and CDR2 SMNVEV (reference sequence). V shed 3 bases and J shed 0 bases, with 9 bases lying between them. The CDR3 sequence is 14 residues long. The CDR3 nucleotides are TGTGCCAGCAGTTTTGAGGGTAGCTCCTACGAGCAGTACTTC. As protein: CASSFEGSSYEQYF.

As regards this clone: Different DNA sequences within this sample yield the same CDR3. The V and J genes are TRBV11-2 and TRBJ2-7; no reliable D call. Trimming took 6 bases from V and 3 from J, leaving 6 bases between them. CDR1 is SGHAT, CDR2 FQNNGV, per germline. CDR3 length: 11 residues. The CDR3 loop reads CASRLSYEQYF. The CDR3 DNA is TGTGCCAGCAGATTGAGCTACGAGCAGTACTTC. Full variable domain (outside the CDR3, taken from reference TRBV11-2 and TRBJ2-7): EAGVAQSPRYKIIEKRQSVAFWCNPISGHATLYWYQQILGQGPKLLIQFQNNGVVDDSQLPKDRFSAERLKGVDSTLKIQPAKLEDSAVYLCASRLSYEQYFGPGTRLTVT.

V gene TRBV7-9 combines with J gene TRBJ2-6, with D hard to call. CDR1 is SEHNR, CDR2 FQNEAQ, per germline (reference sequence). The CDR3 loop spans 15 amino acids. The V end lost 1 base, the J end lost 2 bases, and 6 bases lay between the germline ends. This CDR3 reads CASSLDDTGANVLTF. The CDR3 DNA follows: TGTGCCAGCAGCTTAGATGATACTGGGGCCAACGTCCTGACTTTC.

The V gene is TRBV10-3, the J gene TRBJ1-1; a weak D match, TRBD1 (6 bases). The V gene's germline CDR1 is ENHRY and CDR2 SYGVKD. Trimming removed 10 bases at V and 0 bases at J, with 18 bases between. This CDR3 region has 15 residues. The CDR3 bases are TGTGCCAGTGCGGGGGCTGGGTCCATGAACACTGAAGCTTTCTTT. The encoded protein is CASAGAGSMNTEAFF.

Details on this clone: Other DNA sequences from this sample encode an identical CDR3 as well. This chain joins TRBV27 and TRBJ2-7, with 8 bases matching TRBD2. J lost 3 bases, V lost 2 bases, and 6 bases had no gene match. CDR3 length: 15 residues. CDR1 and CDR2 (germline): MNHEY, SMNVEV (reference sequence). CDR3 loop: CASSLSAGGYYEQYF. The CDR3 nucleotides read TGTGCCAGCAGTTTAAGTGCGGGAGGTTACTACGAGCAGTACTTC.

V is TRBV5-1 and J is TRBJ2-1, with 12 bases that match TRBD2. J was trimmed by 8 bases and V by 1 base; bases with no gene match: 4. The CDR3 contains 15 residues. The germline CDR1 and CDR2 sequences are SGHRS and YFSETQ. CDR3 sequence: CASSLRLAGEYEQFF. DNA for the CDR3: TGCGCCAGCAGCTTGCGACTAGCGGGAGAGTATGAGCAGTTCTTC.

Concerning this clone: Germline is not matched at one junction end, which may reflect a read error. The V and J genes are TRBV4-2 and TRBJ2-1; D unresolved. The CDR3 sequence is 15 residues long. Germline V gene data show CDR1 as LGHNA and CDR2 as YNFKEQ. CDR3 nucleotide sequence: TGTGCCAGCGGCCAAGACCGTCGCTCCTACAATGAGCAGTTCTTC. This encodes CASGQDRRSYNEQFF.

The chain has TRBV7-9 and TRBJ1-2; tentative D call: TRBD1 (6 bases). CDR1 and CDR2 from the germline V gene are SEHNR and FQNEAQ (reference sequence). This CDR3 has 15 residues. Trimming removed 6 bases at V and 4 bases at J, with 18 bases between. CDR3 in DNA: TGTGCCAGCAGTTCTCTTCAAGGGGGGAGCTATGGCTACACCTTC. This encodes CASSSLQGGSYGYTF.

CDR3 region: CASSLGPRQGAIEQFF. As DNA, the CDR3 is TGTGCCAGCAGTTTAGGTCCGCGACAGGGGGCGATTGAGCAGTTCTTC. The rearrangement uses TRBV27 and TRBJ2-1; 10 positions agree with TRBD1. The germline V gene encodes CDR1 MNHEY and CDR2 SMNVEV (reference sequence). Trimming cost V 2 bases and J 9 bases; bases outside gene matches: 10. The CDR3 consists of 16 residues.